Shown below are 17 T cell receptor beta chains from a single sample sequenced in a study of control samples from healthy donors and cancer patients. Measured with immunoSEQ multiplex PCR; TCRdb has only the in-frame clones, and not every one. The table has roughly 120,000 clones, 90% seen once. The material sequenced was blood. The receptors were sampled from a human donor in good health. The donor label of this sample is uncertain.

The genes are TRBV5-1 and TRBJ1-1; unclear D gene. Germline loops: CDR1 SGHRS, CDR2 YFSETQ. The CDR3 sequence is 15 residues long. V dropped 0 bases and J dropped 4 bases, with 13 bases sitting between them. This CDR3 reads CASSLGPGSGTEAFF. CDR3 bases: TGCGCCAGCAGCTTGGGGCCAGGCTCTGGCACTGAAGCTTTCTTT.

The chain joins TRBV10-3 to TRBJ2-1, with D maybe TRBD1 (5 bases). The CDR3 runs 14 residues. The germline V gene has CDR1 ENHRY and CDR2 SYGVKD. The germline V and J ends were trimmed by 2 bases and 7 bases, with 12 bases remaining between them. In DNA form, the CDR3 reads TGTGCCATCAGTGAGCAGGGTAGGTCGAATGAGCAGTTCTTC. This sequence encodes CAISEQGRSNEQFF.

This chain uses TRBV3-1 (or the pseudogene TRBV3-2) with TRBJ2-7, with D possibly TRBD2 on 6 matching bases. The CDR3 has 14 residues. Germline assignment: CDR1 LGHDT and CDR2 YNNKEL (reference sequence). The germline V and J ends were trimmed by 4 bases and 2 bases, with 12 bases remaining between them. The CDR3 is CASSPSGRPYEQYF. CDR3 coding DNA: TGTGCCAGCAGCCCCAGCGGGCGCCCCTACGAGCAGTACTTC.

The chain has TRBV5-6 and TRBJ1-2; D is possibly TRBD1 (5 bases). V shed 4 bases and J shed 7 bases, with 8 bases lying between them. This CDR3 has 11 amino acids. The germline V gene encodes CDR1 SGHDT and CDR2 YYEEEE. This CDR3 is CASSLRAGYTF. In DNA, the CDR3 is TGTGCCAGCAGCCTCAGGGCTGGCTACACCTTC.

The chain combines TRBV18 with TRBJ2-3, with 11 bases fitting TRBD2. The V segment lost 2 bases and the J segment 1 base; nucleotides outside the gene matches: 2. The CDR3 has 16 residues. Germline lookup yields CDR1 KGHSH and CDR2 LQKENI. CDR3 in amino acids: CASSPSLAGGTDTQYF. CDR3 DNA: TGTGCCAGCTCACCATCACTAGCGGGGGGCACAGATACGCAGTATTTT.

This clone was observed once. The chain has TRBV19 and TRBJ2-1; D could derive from TRBD1 or TRBD2 (6 bases each). Deletions cut 3 bases from V and 3 bases from J, with 12 bases between. The CDR3 sequence is 15 residues long. CDR1 and CDR2 from the germline V gene are LNHDA and SQIVND (reference sequence). The CDR3 region has the DNA TGTGCCAGTAGTATCGAAGGGGGGAACTACAATGAGCAGTTCTTC. Translated: CASSIEGGNYNEQFF.

This sequence joins TRBV27 and TRBJ1-5, with D possibly matching TRBD1 (5 bases). This CDR3 is built from 15 residues. Looked up from germline, CDR1 is MNHEY and CDR2 is SMNVEV (reference sequence). V was cut by 4 bases and J by 3 bases, with 13 bases left in between. The CDR3 spells CASSSGWGTNQPQHF. CDR3 DNA sequence: TGTGCCAGCAGTTCCGGGTGGGGCACCAATCAGCCCCAGCATTTT.

The chain combines TRBV18 with TRBJ2-3, with 7 bases fitting TRBD2. With V trimmed by 3 bases and J by 4 bases, 1 base remained unmatched. This CDR3 is built from 13 residues. CDR1 is KGHSH, CDR2 LQKENI, per germline. As DNA, the CDR3 is TGTGCCAGCTCACCGGGGGGGGCAGATACGCAGTATTTT. This encodes CASSPGGADTQYF.

The chain joins TRBV5-4 to TRBJ1-3; the match to TRBD1 covers 7 bases. The CDR3 sequence is 16 residues long. V gave up 1 base and J gave up 2 bases; unmatched junction bases: 6. The germline CDR1 and CDR2 sequences are SGHNT and YYREEE (reference sequence). This CDR3 is CASSLYTGAAGNTIYF. CDR3 sequence (DNA): TGTGCCAGCAGCTTGTATACAGGGGCAGCTGGAAACACCATATATTTT.

The V and J genes are TRBV7-8 and TRBJ2-1, with D perhaps matching TRBD1 (6 bases). There are 14 residues in the CDR3. The V end lost 1 base, the J end lost 7 bases, and 11 bases lay between the germline ends. Germline loops: CDR1 SGHVS, CDR2 FQNEAQ. CDR3 DNA: TGTGCCAGCAGCTTAGAGGGGGTGCGGAATGAGCAGTTCTTC. Protein: CASSLEGVRNEQFF.

J is TRBJ1-4 and V is TRBV2; D ambiguous. Deletions cut 7 bases from V and 8 bases from J, with 11 bases between. Germline V gives CDR1 SNHLY, CDR2 FYNNEI. CDR3 length equals 12 residues. The CDR3 coding sequence is TGTGCCAGCAAGATCGGTCGCGAAAAACTGTTTTTT. This sequence encodes CASKIGREKLFF.

The chain uses TRBV30 and TRBJ1-5, with no clear D. CDR1 is GTSNPN, CDR2 SVGIG, per germline (reference sequence). The CDR3 sequence is 12 residues long. The V and J ends lost 1 base and 0 bases respectively, with 1 base between them. The chain's CDR3 is CAWSGSNQPQHF. In DNA form, the CDR3 reads TGTGCCTGGAGTGGTAGCAATCAGCCCCAGCATTTT.

J is TRBJ1-2 and V is TRBV29-1; 7 bases align to TRBD1. The V and J ends lost 0 bases and 8 bases, in that order; junction bases with no gene match: 3. The CDR3 runs 12 residues. Germline CDR1 and CDR2: SQVTM and ANQGSEA. CDR3 sequence (DNA): TGCAGCGTTGAAGAAGGGGGCGAAGGCTACACCTTC. It translates to CSVEEGGEGYTF.

The table lists this clone with a count of one. This chain links TRBV7-7 with TRBJ2-5, with TRBD2 as a possible D gene (6 bases). The CDR3 runs 14 residues. Germline V lookup: CDR1 SSHAT, CDR2 FNYEAQ (reference sequence). The CDR3 coding sequence is TGTGCTAGTCGTCGGGGGTCACCTCGAGAGACCCAGTACTTC. Translating gives CASRRGSPRETQYF.

The rearrangement uses TRBV11-2 and TRBJ1-4; 8 bases line up with TRBD1. The J segment lost 4 bases and the V segment lost 0 bases, leaving 4 bases of the junction unmatched. CDR3 length: 16 residues. The germline CDR1 and CDR2 sequences are SGHAT and FQNNGV. The chain's CDR3 is CASSLESGTGNEKLFF. The CDR3 nucleotides are TGTGCCAGCAGCTTAGAATCCGGGACAGGTAATGAAAAACTGTTTTTT.

The chain employs TRBV28 and TRBJ2-1; TRBD2 matches at 7 bases. The germline CDR1 and CDR2 sequences are MDHEN and SYDVKM. CDR3 length equals 15 residues. The V segment lost 6 bases and the J segment 5 bases; nucleotides outside the gene matches: 10. The CDR3 sequence: CASRPASTSDNEQFF. In DNA form, the CDR3 reads TGTGCCAGCAGACCCGCAAGTACTAGCGACAATGAGCAGTTCTTC.

The CDR3 DNA sequence: TGCAGCGTCCTCCCGGGGGGAGAGCCTAACTATGGCTACACCTTC. Translating it yields CSVLPGGEPNYGYTF. The chain joins TRBV29-1 to TRBJ1-2; D perhaps matches TRBD1 (5 bases). V was cut by 6 bases and J by 0 bases, with 17 bases left in between. The CDR3 runs 15 residues. Germline CDR1 is SQVTM and CDR2 is ANQGSEA. Complete variable domain (other parts from reference TRBV29-1 and TRBJ1-2): SAVISQKPSRDICQRGTSLTIQCQVDSQVTMMFWYRQQPGQSLTLIATANQGSEATYESGFVIDKFPISRPNLTFSTLTVSNMSPEDSSIYLCSVLPGGEPNYGYTFGSGTRLTVV.